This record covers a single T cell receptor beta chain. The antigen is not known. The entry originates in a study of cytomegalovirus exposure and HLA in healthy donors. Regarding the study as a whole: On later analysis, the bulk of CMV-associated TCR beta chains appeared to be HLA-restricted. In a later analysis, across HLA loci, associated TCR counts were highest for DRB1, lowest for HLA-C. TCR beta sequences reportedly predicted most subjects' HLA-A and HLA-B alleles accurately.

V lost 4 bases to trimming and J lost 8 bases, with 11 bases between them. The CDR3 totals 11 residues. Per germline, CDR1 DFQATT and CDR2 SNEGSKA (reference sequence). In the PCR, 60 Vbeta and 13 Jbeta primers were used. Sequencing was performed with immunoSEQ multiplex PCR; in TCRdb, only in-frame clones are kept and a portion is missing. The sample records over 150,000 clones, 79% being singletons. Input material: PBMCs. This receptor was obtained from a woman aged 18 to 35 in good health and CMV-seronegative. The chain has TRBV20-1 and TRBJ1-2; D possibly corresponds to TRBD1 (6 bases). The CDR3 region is CSANPGEGYTF. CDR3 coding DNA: TGCAGTGCTAACCCAGGGGAGGGCTACACCTTC.